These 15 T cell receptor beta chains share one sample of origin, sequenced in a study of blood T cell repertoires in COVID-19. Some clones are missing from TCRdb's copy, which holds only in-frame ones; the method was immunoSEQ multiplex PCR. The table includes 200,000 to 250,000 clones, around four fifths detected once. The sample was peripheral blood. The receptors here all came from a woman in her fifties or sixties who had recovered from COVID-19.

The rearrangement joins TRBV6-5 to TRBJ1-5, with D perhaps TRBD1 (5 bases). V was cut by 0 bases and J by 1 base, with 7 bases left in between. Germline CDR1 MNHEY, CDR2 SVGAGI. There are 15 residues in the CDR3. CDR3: CASSYSGGSNQPQHF. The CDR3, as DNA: TGTGCCAGCAGTTACTCGGGGGGGAGCAATCAGCCCCAGCATTTT.

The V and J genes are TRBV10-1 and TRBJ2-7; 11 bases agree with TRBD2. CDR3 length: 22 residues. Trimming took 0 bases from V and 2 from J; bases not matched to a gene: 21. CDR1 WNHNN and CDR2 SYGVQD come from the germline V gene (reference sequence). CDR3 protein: CASSESLILLAGAIGGAYEQYF. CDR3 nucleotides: TGCGCCAGCAGTGAGTCTCTTATACTACTAGCGGGGGCCATCGGGGGGGCCTACGAGCAGTACTTC.

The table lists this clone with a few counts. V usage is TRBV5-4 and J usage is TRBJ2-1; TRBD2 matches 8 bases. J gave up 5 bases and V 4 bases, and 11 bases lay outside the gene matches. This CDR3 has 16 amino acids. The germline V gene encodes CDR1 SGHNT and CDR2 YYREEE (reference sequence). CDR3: CASSPAQRGLNNEQFF. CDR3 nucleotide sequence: TGTGCCAGCAGCCCCGCCCAGCGGGGGCTCAACAATGAGCAGTTCTTC.

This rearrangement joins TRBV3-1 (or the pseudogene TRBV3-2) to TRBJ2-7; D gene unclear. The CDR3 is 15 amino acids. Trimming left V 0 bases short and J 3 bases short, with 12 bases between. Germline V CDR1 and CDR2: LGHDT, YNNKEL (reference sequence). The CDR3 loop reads CASSQDSRYFYEQYF. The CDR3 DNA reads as TGTGCCAGCAGCCAAGATTCTAGGTATTTCTACGAGCAGTACTTC.

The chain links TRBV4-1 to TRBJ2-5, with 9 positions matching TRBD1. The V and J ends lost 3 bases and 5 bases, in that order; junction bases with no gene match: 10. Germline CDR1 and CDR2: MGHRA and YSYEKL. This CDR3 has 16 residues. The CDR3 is CASSHLGGQGRETQYF. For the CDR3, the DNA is TGCGCCAGCAGCCACCTCGGGGGACAGGGACGCGAGACCCAGTACTTC.

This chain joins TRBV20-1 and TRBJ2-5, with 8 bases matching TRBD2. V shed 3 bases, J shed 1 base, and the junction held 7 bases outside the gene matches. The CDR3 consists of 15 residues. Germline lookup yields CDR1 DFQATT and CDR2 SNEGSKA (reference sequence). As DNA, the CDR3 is TGCAGTGCTAGTCCGGGACTAGGCCTCCAAGAGACCCAGTACTTC. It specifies CSASPGLGLQETQYF.

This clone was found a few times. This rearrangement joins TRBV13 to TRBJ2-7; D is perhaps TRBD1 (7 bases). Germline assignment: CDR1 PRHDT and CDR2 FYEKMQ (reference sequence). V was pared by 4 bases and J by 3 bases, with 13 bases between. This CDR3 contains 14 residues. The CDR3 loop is CASSSRDRNYEQYF. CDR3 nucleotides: TGTGCCAGCAGCTCGCGGGACAGAAACTACGAGCAGTACTTC.

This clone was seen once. The chain's CDR3 is CASSLGTGYSYEQYF. For the CDR3, the DNA is TGTGCCAGCAGTTTGGGGACAGGGTACTCCTACGAGCAGTACTTC. The V call is TRBV27, the J call TRBJ2-7; 9 bases align to TRBD1. The germline CDR1 and CDR2 sequences are MNHEY and SMNVEV (reference sequence). The CDR3 is 15 amino acids. V dropped 3 bases and J dropped 0; count of bases not matched to a gene: 3.

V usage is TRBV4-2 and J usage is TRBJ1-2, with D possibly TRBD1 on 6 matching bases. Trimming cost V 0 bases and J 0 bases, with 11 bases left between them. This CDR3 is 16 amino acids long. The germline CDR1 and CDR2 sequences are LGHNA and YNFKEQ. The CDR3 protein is CASSQDPGAANYGYTF. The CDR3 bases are TGTGCCAGCAGCCAAGATCCAGGGGCAGCTAACTATGGCTACACCTTC.

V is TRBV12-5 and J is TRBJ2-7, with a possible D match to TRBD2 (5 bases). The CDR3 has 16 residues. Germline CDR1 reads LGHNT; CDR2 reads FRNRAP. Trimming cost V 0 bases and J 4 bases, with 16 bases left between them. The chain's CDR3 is CASGLVTGREPYEQYF. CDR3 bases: TGTGCTAGTGGTTTGGTAACGGGTAGGGAGCCTTACGAGCAGTACTTC.

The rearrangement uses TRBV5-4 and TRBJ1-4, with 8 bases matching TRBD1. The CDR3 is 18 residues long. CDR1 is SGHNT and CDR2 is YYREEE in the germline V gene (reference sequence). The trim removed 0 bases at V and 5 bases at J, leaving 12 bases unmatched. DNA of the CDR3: TGTGCCAGCAGCTTGGGGCAGGGGGCGCGGAGGGGGAATGAAAAACTGTTTTTT. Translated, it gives CASSLGQGARRGNEKLFF.

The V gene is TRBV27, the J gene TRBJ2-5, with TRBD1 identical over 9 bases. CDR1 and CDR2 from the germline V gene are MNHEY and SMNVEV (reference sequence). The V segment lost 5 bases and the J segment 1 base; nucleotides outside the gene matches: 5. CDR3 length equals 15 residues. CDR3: CASSKGQGPQETQYF. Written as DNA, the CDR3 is TGTGCCAGCAGTAAGGGACAGGGACCCCAAGAGACCCAGTACTTC.

The CDR3: CASSEGQGATGYTF. The CDR3 DNA follows: TGTGCCAGCAGTGAGGGACAGGGTGCTACCGGCTACACCTTC. This sequence joins TRBV6-1 and TRBJ1-2, with 9 bases fitting TRBD1. The CDR3 runs to 14 residues. Trimming took 3 bases from V and 8 from J; bases not matched to a gene: 7. Germline V gives CDR1 MNHNS, CDR2 SASEGT.

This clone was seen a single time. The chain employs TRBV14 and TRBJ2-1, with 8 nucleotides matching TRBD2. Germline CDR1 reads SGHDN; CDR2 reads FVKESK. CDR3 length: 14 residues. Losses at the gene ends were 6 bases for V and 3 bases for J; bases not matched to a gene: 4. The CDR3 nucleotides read TGTGCCAGCAGAAAGGCGGGGGGCTACAATGAGCAGTTCTTC. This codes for CASRKAGGYNEQFF.

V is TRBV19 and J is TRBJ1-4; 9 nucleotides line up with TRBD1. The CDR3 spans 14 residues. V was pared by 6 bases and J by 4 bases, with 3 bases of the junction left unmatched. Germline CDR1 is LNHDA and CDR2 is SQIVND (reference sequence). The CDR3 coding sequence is TGTGCCAGTAGAGGACAGGGGATTAATGAAAAACTGTTTTTT. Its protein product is CASRGQGINEKLFF. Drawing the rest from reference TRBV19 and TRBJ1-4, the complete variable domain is DGGITQSPKYLFRKEGQNVTLSCEQNLNHDAMYWYRQDPGQGLRLIYYSQIVNDFQKGDIAEGYSVSREKKESFPLTVTSAQKNPTAFYLCASRGQGINEKLFFGSGTQLSVL.